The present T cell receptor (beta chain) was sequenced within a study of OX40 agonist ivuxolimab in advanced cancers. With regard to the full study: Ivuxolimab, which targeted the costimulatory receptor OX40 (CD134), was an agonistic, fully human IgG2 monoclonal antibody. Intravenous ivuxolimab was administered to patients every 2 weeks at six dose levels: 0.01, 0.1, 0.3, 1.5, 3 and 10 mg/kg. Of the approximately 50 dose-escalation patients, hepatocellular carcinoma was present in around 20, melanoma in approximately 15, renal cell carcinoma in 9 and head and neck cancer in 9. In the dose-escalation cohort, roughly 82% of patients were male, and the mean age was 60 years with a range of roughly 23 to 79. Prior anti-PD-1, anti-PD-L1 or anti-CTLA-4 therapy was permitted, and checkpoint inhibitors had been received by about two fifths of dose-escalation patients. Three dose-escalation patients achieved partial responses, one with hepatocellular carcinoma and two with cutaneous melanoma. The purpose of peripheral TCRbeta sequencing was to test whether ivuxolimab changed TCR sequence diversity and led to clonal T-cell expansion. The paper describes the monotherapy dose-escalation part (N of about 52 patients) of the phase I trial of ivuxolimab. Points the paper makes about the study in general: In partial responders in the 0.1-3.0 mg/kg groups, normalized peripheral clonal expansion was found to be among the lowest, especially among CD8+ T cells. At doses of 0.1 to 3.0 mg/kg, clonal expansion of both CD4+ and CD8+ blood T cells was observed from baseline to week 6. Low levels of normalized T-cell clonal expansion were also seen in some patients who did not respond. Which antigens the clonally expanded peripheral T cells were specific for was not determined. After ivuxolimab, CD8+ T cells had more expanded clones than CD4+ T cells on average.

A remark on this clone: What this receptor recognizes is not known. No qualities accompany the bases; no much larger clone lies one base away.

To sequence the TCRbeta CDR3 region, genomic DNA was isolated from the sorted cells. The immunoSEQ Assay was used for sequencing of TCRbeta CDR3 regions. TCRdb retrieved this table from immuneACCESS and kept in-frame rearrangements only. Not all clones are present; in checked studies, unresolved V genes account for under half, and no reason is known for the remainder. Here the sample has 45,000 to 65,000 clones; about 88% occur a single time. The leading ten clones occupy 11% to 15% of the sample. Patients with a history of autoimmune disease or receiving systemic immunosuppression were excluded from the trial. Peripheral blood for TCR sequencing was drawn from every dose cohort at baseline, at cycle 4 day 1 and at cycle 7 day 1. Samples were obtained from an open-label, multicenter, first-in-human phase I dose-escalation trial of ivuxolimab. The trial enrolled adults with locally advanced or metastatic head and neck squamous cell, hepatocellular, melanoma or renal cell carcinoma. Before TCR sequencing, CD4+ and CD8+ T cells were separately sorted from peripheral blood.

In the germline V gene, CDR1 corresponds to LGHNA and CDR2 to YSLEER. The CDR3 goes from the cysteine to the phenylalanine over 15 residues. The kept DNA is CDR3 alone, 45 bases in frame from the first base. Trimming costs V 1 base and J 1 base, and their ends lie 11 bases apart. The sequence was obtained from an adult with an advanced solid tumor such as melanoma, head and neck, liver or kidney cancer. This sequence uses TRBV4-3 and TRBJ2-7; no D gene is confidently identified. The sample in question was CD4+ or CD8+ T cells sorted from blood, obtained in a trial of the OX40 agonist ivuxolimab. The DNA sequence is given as TGCGCCAGCAGCCAAGCTTTCTGGGCTTCCTACGAGCAGTACTTC. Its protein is CASSQAFWASYEQYF.